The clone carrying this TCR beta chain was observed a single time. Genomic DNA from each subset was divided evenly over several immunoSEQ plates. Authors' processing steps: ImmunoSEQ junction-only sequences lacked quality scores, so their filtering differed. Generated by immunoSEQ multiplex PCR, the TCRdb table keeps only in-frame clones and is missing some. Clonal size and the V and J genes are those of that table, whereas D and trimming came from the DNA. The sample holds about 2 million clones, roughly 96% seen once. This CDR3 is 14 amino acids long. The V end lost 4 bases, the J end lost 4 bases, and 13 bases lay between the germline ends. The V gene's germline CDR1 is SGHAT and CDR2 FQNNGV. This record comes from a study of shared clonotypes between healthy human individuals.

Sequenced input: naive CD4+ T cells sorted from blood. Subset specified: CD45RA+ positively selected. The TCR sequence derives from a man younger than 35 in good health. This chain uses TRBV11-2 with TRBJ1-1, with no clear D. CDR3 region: CASSSLPDGTEAFF. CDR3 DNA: TGTGCCAGCAGCTCGTTACCCGACGGCACTGAAGCTTTCTTT. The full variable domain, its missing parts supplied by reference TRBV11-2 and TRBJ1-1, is EAGVAQSPRYKIIEKRQSVAFWCNPISGHATLYWYQQILGQGPKLLIQFQNNGVVDDSQLPKDRFSAERLKGVDSTLKIQPAKLEDSAVYLCASSSLPDGTEAFFGQGTRLTVV.